The 30 T cell receptor beta chains below come from one sample, sequenced in a study of blood T cell repertoires in COVID-19. TCRdb's copy holds only in-frame clones and misses some; the assay was immunoSEQ multiplex PCR. Of under 300,000 clones detected, more than 65% appear once; the ten largest clones hold approximately 2.3%. The sample was peripheral blood. These receptors all come from a man in his forties who had recovered from COVID-19.

The V call is TRBV6-6, the J call TRBJ1-2; no clear D. The V gene lost 4 bases and the J gene lost 5 bases, with 11 bases spanning the gap. CDR1 and CDR2 (germline): MNHNY, SVGAGI (reference sequence). The CDR3 runs 13 residues. The CDR3 region is CASSSQLGYGYTF. CDR3 bases: TGTGCCAGCAGTTCCCAACTAGGGTATGGCTACACCTTC.

J is TRBJ2-1 and V is TRBV21-1; the D call TRBD2 from the table was never checked on the DNA. TRBV21-1 is an annotated pseudogene. CDR3 length: 16 residues. The CDR3 DNA reads as TGTGCCAGCAGCAAAGGCGCTAGCGGGCCGACGGGGGAGCAGTTCTTC. Its protein is CASSKGASGPTGEQFF.

Details on this clone: At one of its ends the junction is not consistent with the germline gene, which may arise from a read error. The chain joins TRBV19 to TRBJ2-1; D remains unclear. The CDR3 runs 12 residues. The germline V gene encodes CDR1 LNHDA and CDR2 SQIVND (reference sequence). CDR3: CASSIRPPPGIF. The CDR3 DNA sequence: TGTGCCAGTAGTATCAGACCCCCTCCAGGCATCTTC.

In nucleotides, the CDR3 is TGTGCCAGCTCACCGACGGGAGTCCGTAAGGATGGCTACACCTTC. Amino acids: CASSPTGVRKDGYTF. V gene TRBV18 combines with J gene TRBJ1-2; D unresolved. This CDR3 comprises 15 residues. Germline CDR1 and CDR2: KGHSH and LQKENI. V was clipped by 3 bases and J by 6 bases, with 17 bases between them.

DNA for the CDR3: TGTGCCAGCAGTTACTCGCCAGGGGGATTAAACACCATATATTTT. The encoded protein is CASSYSPGGLNTIYF. The rearrangement joins TRBV6-5 to TRBJ1-3; 7 bases agree with TRBD1. The CDR3 has 15 amino acids. Trimming removed 0 bases from V and 6 bases from J; junction bases left unmatched: 5. Germline V gene sequence: CDR1 MNHEY, CDR2 SVGAGI.

The chain employs TRBV27 and TRBJ2-5, with 9 nucleotides matching TRBD2. The V and J ends lost 3 bases and 1 base, in that order; junction bases with no gene match: 3. The CDR3 length is 15 residues. Germline-derived CDR1 and CDR2 are MNHEY and SMNVEV (reference sequence). CDR3 sequence reads: CASSFIAGAQETQYF. The CDR3 nucleotides are TGTGCCAGCAGTTTTATAGCGGGGGCCCAAGAGACCCAGTACTTC.

This clone was observed a handful of times. This sequence joins TRBV27 and TRBJ1-2; 7 bases are a match to TRBD1. This CDR3 is built from 12 residues. V lost 6 bases and J lost 7; bases outside the gene matches: 5. Germline CDR1 reads MNHEY; CDR2 reads SMNVEV (reference sequence). CDR3 nucleotides: TGTGCCAGCAGAACAGGGGCCGCTGGCTACACCTTC. It is translated as CASRTGAAGYTF.

CDR3 sequence: CASSLDTDYGYTF. The CDR3, as DNA: TGCGCCAGCAGCTTGGACACCGACTATGGCTACACCTTC. V gene TRBV5-1 combines with J gene TRBJ1-2, with unresolved D. Germline assignment: CDR1 SGHRS and CDR2 YFSETQ. The germline V and J ends were trimmed by 0 bases and 3 bases, with 6 bases remaining between them. This CDR3 is built from 13 residues.

The genes are TRBV10-2 and TRBJ1-2, with D possibly being TRBD1 (6 bases). The CDR3 contains 13 residues. The germline V and J ends were trimmed by 4 bases and 0 bases, with 6 bases remaining between them. Per germline, CDR1 WSHSY and CDR2 SAAADI. CDR3 DNA: TGCGCCAGCAGTGGGACAGCTAACTATGGCTACACCTTC. Amino acids: CASSGTANYGYTF.

This clone came up once. The chain couples TRBV2 to TRBJ1-5, with D hard to call. The CDR3 covers 12 residues. Trimming shortened V by 1 base and J by 8 bases, and 6 bases separated the two germline ends. Germline CDR1 is SNHLY and CDR2 is FYNNEI. CDR3 nucleotide sequence: TGTGCCAGCAGTGAAGGGTCAGAGCCCCAGCATTTT. Translated: CASSEGSEPQHF.

This clone was observed a few times. The V call is TRBV27, the J call TRBJ2-1; D call uncertain. The CDR3 totals 17 residues. Germline V gives CDR1 MNHEY, CDR2 SMNVEV (reference sequence). V gave up 1 base and J gave up 0 bases, with 13 bases separating them. The CDR3 nucleotides read TGTGCCAGCAGTTTATACCCAGGCGCCAGCTCCTACAATGAGCAGTTCTTC. It specifies CASSLYPGASSYNEQFF.

The chain joins TRBV9 to TRBJ1-2; D gene ambiguous. Germline V CDR1 and CDR2: SGDLS, YYNGEE. The V gene lost 3 bases and the J gene lost 2 bases, with 11 bases spanning the gap. The CDR3 has 14 residues. In DNA, the CDR3 is TGTGCCAGCAGCGCCAGCGGGGAAAACTATGGCTACACCTTC. Translation: CASSASGENYGYTF.

A few counts support this clone. This chain joins TRBV9 and TRBJ1-6, with D possibly TRBD1 on 6 matching bases. The CDR3 is 15 amino acids. Germline CDR1 is SGDLS and CDR2 is YYNGEE. The ends were cut back, 0 bases at V and 7 bases at J, with 11 bases in the middle. CDR3 DNA sequence: TGTGCCAGCAGCGTAGGACAGGCTAGAAATTCACCCCTCCACTTT. This codes for CASSVGQARNSPLHF.

The chain carries TRBV5-4 and TRBJ2-1; 10 nucleotides agree with TRBD2. Germline trimming cut 4 bases from V and 8 bases from J; bases unmatched to any gene: 6. CDR3 length: 14 residues. Germline CDR1 is SGHNT and CDR2 is YYREEE (reference sequence). DNA of the CDR3: TGTGCCAGCAGCGCTAGCGGGAGTCGCTATGAGCAGTTCTTC. Translating gives CASSASGSRYEQFF.

The rearrangement links TRBV6-2 or TRBV6-3 to TRBJ2-7; D might be TRBD2 (5 bases). CDR3 size: 16 residues. Germline V lookup: CDR1 MNHEY, CDR2 SVGEGT. V lost 0 bases and J lost 0, with 12 bases in between. The CDR3 sequence is CASSYSPGKVSYEQYF. The CDR3 coding sequence is TGTGCCAGCAGTTACTCGCCCGGGAAGGTCTCCTACGAGCAGTACTTC.

The chain carries TRBV11-2 and TRBJ1-5; no clear D gene. This CDR3 is 15 amino acids long. Deletions cut 0 bases from V and 4 bases from J, with 10 bases between. CDR1 is SGHAT, CDR2 FQNNGV, per germline. Written as DNA, the CDR3 is TGTGCCAGCAGCTTAGATTTGGGCGAAAATCAGCCCCAGCATTTT. Translation: CASSLDLGENQPQHF.

The V gene is TRBV19, the J gene TRBJ2-1; no clear D gene. The CDR3 totals 13 residues. The V end was cut by 4 bases, the J end by 4 bases, with 8 bases between. Germline V gene lookup returns CDR1 LNHDA and CDR2 SQIVND (reference sequence). CDR3 protein: CASSTTSYNEQFF. CDR3 bases: TGTGCCAGTAGTACTACTTCGTACAATGAGCAGTTCTTC.

The gene calls are TRBV2 and TRBJ1-1, with a possible D match to TRBD1 (5 bases). CDR1 and CDR2 from the germline V gene are SNHLY and FYNNEI. With 2 bases removed from V and 4 bases from J, the gap between germline ends came to 11 bases. The CDR3 runs to 14 residues. DNA of the CDR3: TGTGCCAGCAGTGAATCAGGGCGAGGCACTGAAGCTTTCTTT. Translating gives CASSESGRGTEAFF.

This chain links TRBV24-1 with TRBJ2-7; 9 bases are shared with TRBD1. CDR3 length: 14 residues. Trimming removed 7 bases from V and 3 bases from J; junction bases left unmatched: 6. Looked up from germline, CDR1 is KGHDR and CDR2 is SFDVKD. In DNA, the CDR3 is TGTGCCACCAGGGGACAGGGCGTCGGCTACGAGCAGTACTTC. As protein: CATRGQGVGYEQYF.

The chain carries TRBV19 and TRBJ1-4; TRBD1 matches at 8 bases. V trimming: 2 bases; J trimming: 7 bases; junction bases outside the gene matches: 12. Germline lookup yields CDR1 LNHDA and CDR2 SQIVND (reference sequence). The CDR3 is made up of 17 amino acids. The CDR3 DNA reads as TGTGCCAGTAGTATACCACCGACAGGGGTGAATGGTGAAAAACTGTTTTTT. Translated, it gives CASSIPPTGVNGEKLFF. Supplemented by reference TRBV19 and TRBJ1-4, the full variable domain reads DGGITQSPKYLFRKEGQNVTLSCEQNLNHDAMYWYRQDPGQGLRLIYYSQIVNDFQKGDIAEGYSVSREKKESFPLTVTSAQKNPTAFYLCASSIPPTGVNGEKLFFGSGTQLSVL.

In its sample, this clone was seen once. The chain has TRBV12-2 and TRBJ2-1; the listed D gene, TRBD2, was not tested against the DNA. TRBV12-2 is termed a pseudogene. The CDR3 is 16 residues long. The DNA for the CDR3 is TGTGCAAGTCGCCCCCAACCCGCCGTCGAAAGAGATGAGCAGTTCTTC. This codes for CASRPQPAVERDEQFF.

This sequence joins TRBV20-1 and TRBJ2-5; 8 nucleotides agree with TRBD2. CDR1 and CDR2 (germline): DFQATT, SNEGSKA (reference sequence). V gave up 3 bases and J gave up 3 bases; unmatched junction bases: 6. The CDR3 is made up of 14 amino acids. Written as DNA, the CDR3 is TGCAGTGCTAGTTCGGCGCGGGGGGAAGAGACCCAGTACTTC. This sequence encodes CSASSARGEETQYF.

The chain uses TRBV7-2 and TRBJ2-3; 8 bases agree with TRBD1. Germline V gives CDR1 SGHTA, CDR2 FQGNSA. This CDR3 region has 12 residues. J lost 6 bases, V lost 10 bases, and 6 bases had no gene match. The DNA for the CDR3 is TGTGCCATCGACAGGGGCGCCGATACGCAGTATTTT. Translated, it gives CAIDRGADTQYF.

This rearrangement joins TRBV20-1 to TRBJ1-2; weak D call: TRBD1 (5 bases). The CDR3 is 11 amino acids. Trimming cost V 3 bases and J 6 bases, with 8 bases left between them. Per germline, CDR1 DFQATT and CDR2 SNEGSKA (reference sequence). DNA for the CDR3: TGCAGTGCTAGTTCGGGGGATGGCTACACCTTC. It translates to CSASSGDGYTF.

The chain joins TRBV12-5 to TRBJ1-2; weak D call: TRBD1 (6 bases). The V end was cut by 2 bases, the J end by 4 bases, with 20 bases between. Germline CDR1 is LGHNT and CDR2 is FRNRAP. There are 17 residues in the CDR3. The CDR3 reads CASGLPPSGGSVYGYTF. CDR3 sequence (DNA): TGTGCTAGTGGTTTGCCACCCTCGGGGGGCAGTGTCTATGGCTACACCTTC.

The V and J genes are TRBV30 and TRBJ1-5; no firm D call. V lost 0 bases, J lost 2 bases, and 8 bases lay in between. Germline V gives CDR1 GTSNPN, CDR2 SVGIG (reference sequence). This CDR3 region has 14 residues. The CDR3 DNA sequence: TGTGCCTGGAGTGTGGGCTTGGGCAATCAGCCCCAGCATTTT. The encoded protein is CAWSVGLGNQPQHF.

V and J are TRBV2 and TRBJ2-5, with TRBD1 matching over 8 bases. There are 16 residues in the CDR3. Germline values: CDR1 SNHLY, CDR2 FYNNEI. With 3 bases clipped from V and 1 base from J, the junction kept 7 bases outside the gene matches. The chain's CDR3 is CASSDPDRDGQETQYF. The CDR3 coding sequence is TGTGCCAGCAGTGATCCGGACAGGGATGGCCAAGAGACCCAGTACTTC.

The V gene is TRBV7-8, the J gene TRBJ2-7; D might be TRBD1 (5 bases). This CDR3 contains 13 residues. With 9 bases removed from V and 3 bases from J, the gap between germline ends came to 15 bases. From germline, CDR1 is SGHVS and CDR2 FQNEAQ. This CDR3 is CASGGAALYEQYF. The CDR3, as DNA: TGTGCCAGTGGTGGGGCAGCCCTCTACGAGCAGTACTTC.

This chain connects TRBV6-5 to TRBJ1-1, with 9 positions matching TRBD1. The V segment lost 6 bases and the J segment 0 bases; nucleotides outside the gene matches: 5. Germline assignment: CDR1 MNHEY and CDR2 SVGAGI. The CDR3 loop spans 15 amino acids. The DNA of the CDR3 is TGTGCCAGCAGGGGACAGGGCGGCGTGAACACTGAAGCTTTCTTT. Translation gives CASRGQGGVNTEAFF.

The chain carries TRBV2 and TRBJ2-2, with 12 nucleotides matching TRBD2. Germline CDR1 SNHLY, CDR2 FYNNEI. With V trimmed by 6 bases and J by 7 bases, 6 bases remained unmatched. The CDR3 has 15 residues. The DNA for the CDR3 is TGTGCCAGCAGATTGACTAGCGGGAGTGTCGGGGAGCTGTTTTTT. Translating it yields CASRLTSGSVGELFF.